This T cell receptor (beta chain) is from a study of T cell changes during pregnancy in multiple sclerosis. This clone came up once. The ends lost 2 bases at V and 3 bases at J; junction bases unmatched: 8. The CDR3 is 16 residues long. The table came from immunoSEQ multiplex PCR; TCRdb's copy has only in-frame clones and leaves some out. This table holds tens of thousands of clones, just over 90% found once. The TCR sequence derives from a female donor in good health, enrolled as a control in a pregnancy study. V gene TRBV23-1 combines with J gene TRBJ2-7; TRBD1 matches at 9 bases. Being an ORF, TRBV23-1 has a function that is uncertain. The sequencing used CD4+ T cells from peripheral blood mononuclear cells, collected after pregnancy. CDR3 DNA sequence: TGCGCCAGCAGTCAAGCTCCGGGACAGGGCGACTACGAGCAGTACTTC. This gives the protein CASSQAPGQGDYEQYF.